This T cell receptor beta chain is from a study of CD8 T cells in Susac syndrome. An amount of RNA that ranged from roughly 0.45 to 1 ug was reverse transcribed with random hexamers. TCRdb redid the calling of the immunoSEQ multiplex PCR reads with MiXCR, one entry per CDR3 protein. The sample carries 100,000 or so distinct CDR3 sequences, 92% recorded once. This CDR3 comprises 15 residues. Germline CDR1 SGHNT, CDR2 YYREEE (reference sequence). With 4 bases removed from V and 2 bases from J, the gap between germline ends came to 14 bases. A single count supports this clonotype. What it binds is not known. General study findings and limits: That the number of individuals in its TCR sequencing and HLA analysis was relatively small was acknowledged by the study.

The chain links TRBV5-4 to TRBJ2-3, with D maybe TRBD2 (5 bases). Input material: CD8+ T cells from PBMCs. The source is a human donor in good health. CDR3 nucleotide sequence: TGTGCCAGCAGCCCGGCGGGCAGCCACACAGATACGCAGTATTTT. As protein: CASSPAGSHTDTQYF. The full variable domain, completed using reference TRBV5-4 and TRBJ2-3, is ETGVTQSPTHLIKTRGQQVTLRCSSQSGHNTVSWYQQALGQGPQFIFQYYREEENGRGNFPPRFSGLQFPNYSSELNVNALELDDSALYLCASSPAGSHTDTQYFGPGTRLTVL.